One sample yielded the 23 T cell receptor beta chains listed below, sequenced in a study of technical replicates of blood from a few donors. Data came from immunoSEQ multiplex PCR; TCRdb stores just in-frame clones and leaves some out. The sample carries tens of thousands of clones, 75% to 90% recorded once. Sequenced input: PBMCs. The receptor source for this set is a human donor in good health. Some clones in this sample may be carry-over from other donors' samples.

The gene calls are TRBV4-1 and TRBJ2-5, with 7 nucleotides matching TRBD2. V trimming: 7 bases; J trimming: 5 bases; junction bases outside the gene matches: 16. This CDR3 is 16 amino acids long. Looked up from germline, CDR1 is MGHRA and CDR2 is YSYEKL. CDR3 nucleotides: TGCGCCAGCACCCCGTTAATCATATGGCGGGGGGAGACCCAGTACTTC. Translating gives CASTPLIIWRGETQYF.

The V call is TRBV4-1, the J call TRBJ2-5; 7 positions agree with TRBD2. CDR1 is MGHRA, CDR2 YSYEKL, per germline. J was trimmed by 4 bases and V by 3 bases; bases with no gene match: 14. This CDR3 is 17 amino acids long. The CDR3 nucleotides read TGCGCCAGCAGCCAGGGCTCGGTTGGACTAGTCTTAGAGACCCAGTACTTC. Translated: CASSQGSVGLVLETQYF.

This chain uses TRBV5-8 with TRBJ2-6, with 7 bases matching TRBD1. CDR1 and CDR2 (germline): SGHTS, YDEGEE. The CDR3 sequence is 17 residues long. The trim removed 7 bases at V and 0 bases at J, leaving 10 bases unmatched. DNA of the CDR3: TGTGCCAGCGGTTCACAGGGGACCAGCTCTGGGGCCAACGTCCTGACTTTC. This encodes CASGSQGTSSGANVLTF.

A single count supports this clone. V gene TRBV6-4 combines with J gene TRBJ2-3; a possible D gene is TRBD2 (5 bases). The germline V and J ends were trimmed by 0 bases and 4 bases, with 5 bases remaining between them. Germline lookup yields CDR1 MRHNA and CDR2 SNTAGT. This CDR3 spans 13 amino acids. DNA of the CDR3: TGTGCCAGCAGTGACTCGAGGGCAGATACGCAGTATTTT. It codes for CASSDSRADTQYF.

The CDR3 bases are TGTGCCAGCAGCTCCGGACAGTCCATTCAGGGCTACACCTTC. Translation: CASSSGQSIQGYTF. The genes are TRBV7-2 and TRBJ1-2, with D possibly TRBD1 on 6 matching bases. V dropped 4 bases and J dropped 8 bases, with 17 bases sitting between them. Germline values: CDR1 SGHTA, CDR2 FQGNSA. The CDR3 covers 14 residues.

This clone was found a few times. The chain employs TRBV5-6 and TRBJ2-7; D unclear. The CDR3 runs to 11 residues. Per germline, CDR1 SGHDT and CDR2 YYEEEE. Trimming stripped 4 bases from V and 6 bases from J, with 8 bases between. In DNA form, the CDR3 reads TGTGCCAGCAGCGAAGCCGCCGAGCAGTACTTC. Translated: CASSEAAEQYF. Full variable domain (remainder filled in from reference TRBV5-6 and TRBJ2-7): DAGVTQSPTHLIKTRGQQVTLRCSPKSGHDTVSWYQQALGQGPQFIFQYYEEEERQRGNFPDRFSGHQFPNYSSELNVNALLLGDSALYLCASSEAAEQYFGPGTRLTVT.

The genes are TRBV4-1 and TRBJ1-4; no definite D call. Trimming stripped 0 bases from V and 0 bases from J, with 14 bases between. The germline V gene encodes CDR1 MGHRA and CDR2 YSYEKL. The CDR3 loop spans 18 amino acids. Here the CDR3 reads CASSQDIMATTTNEKLFF. The CDR3 coding sequence is TGCGCCAGCAGCCAAGATATAATGGCAACAACAACTAATGAAAAACTGTTTTTT.

The chain employs TRBV5-1 and TRBJ2-2; D call uncertain. This CDR3 contains 11 residues. V was cut by 6 bases and J by 6 bases, with 6 bases left in between. Germline-derived CDR1 and CDR2 are SGHRS and YFSETQ. The chain's CDR3 is CASTGAGELFF. CDR3 DNA: TGCGCCAGCACAGGCGCCGGGGAGCTGTTTTTT.

The CDR3 loop is CATSEQGTPKQYF. CDR3 in DNA: TGTGCCACCAGCGAACAGGGGACCCCAAAGCAGTATTTT. The V and J genes are TRBV15 and TRBJ2-3; TRBD1 agrees at 7 bases. The germline V gene has CDR1 LNHNV and CDR2 YYDKDF (reference sequence). V lost 5 bases, J lost 11 bases, and 10 bases stayed unmatched. This CDR3 contains 13 residues. Combining the CDR3 with reference TRBV15 and TRBJ2-3 gives the whole variable domain DAMVIQNPRYQVTQFGKPVTLSCSQTLNHNVMYWYQQKSSQAPKLLFHYYDKDFNNEADTPDNFQSRRPNTSFCFLDIRSPGLGDTAMYLCATSEQGTPKQYFGPGTRLTVL.

This clone was observed a single time. The chain is built from TRBV11-2 and TRBJ2-4; TRBD2 agrees at 8 bases. Trimming cost V 8 bases and J 5 bases; bases outside gene matches: 5. Germline CDR1 SGHAT, CDR2 FQNNGV. The CDR3 runs 13 residues. Written as DNA, the CDR3 is TGTGCCAGCGGACCGGGACTAGAAAACATTCAGTACTTC. Protein product: CASGPGLENIQYF.

In its sample, this clone was seen a few times. The CDR3 loop reads CASKAGGPYQFF. The CDR3, as DNA: TGTGCCAGCAAGGCGGGGGGGCCTTATCAGTTCTTC. J is TRBJ2-1 and V is TRBV11-1, with TRBD2 identical over 9 bases. Germline V gives CDR1 SGHAT, CDR2 FQDESV (reference sequence). V lost 7 bases, J lost 13 bases, and 8 bases stayed unmatched. This CDR3 spans 12 amino acids.

J is TRBJ1-1 and V is TRBV7-6; D is uncertain. Germline-derived CDR1 and CDR2 are SGHVS and FNYEAQ. Trimming left V 5 bases short and J 2 bases short, with 12 bases between. The CDR3 runs to 14 residues. This CDR3 is CASSLTLANTEAFF. The DNA for the CDR3 is TGTGCCAGCAGCCTGACTCTCGCAAACACTGAAGCTTTCTTT.

The chain carries TRBV27 and TRBJ1-2; 9 bases match TRBD1. The CDR3 is made up of 18 amino acids. CDR1 MNHEY and CDR2 SMNVEV come from the germline V gene (reference sequence). Germline trimming cut 5 bases from V and 4 bases from J; bases unmatched to any gene: 17. The CDR3 spells CASSAAGTGNLLRYGYTF. The CDR3 DNA follows: TGTGCCAGCAGTGCGGCGGGGACAGGGAATTTGCTACGCTATGGCTACACCTTC.

The rearrangement joins TRBV6-1 to TRBJ2-3; weak D call: TRBD2 (5 bases). The CDR3 has 13 amino acids. The germline V gene has CDR1 MNHNS and CDR2 SASEGT. V was shortened by 3 bases and J by 6 bases, with 10 bases between the two germline ends. CDR3 amino acids: CASSDGGSDTQYF. In DNA form, the CDR3 reads TGTGCCAGCAGTGATGGTGGGAGCGATACGCAGTATTTT.

The CDR3 region is CASSLSGARDQPQHF. In DNA, the CDR3 is TGTGCCAGCAGCTTATCTGGGGCCAGGGATCAGCCCCAGCATTTT. The chain combines TRBV7-9 with TRBJ1-5, with D possibly being TRBD1 (5 bases). The length of the CDR3 is 15 residues. Trimming shortened V by 2 bases and J by 5 bases, and 13 bases separated the two germline ends. Germline V gene data show CDR1 as SEHNR and CDR2 as FQNEAQ (reference sequence).

CDR3 DNA: TGTGCCTGGAGTGTCAAACTGCCAGATACGCAGTATTTT. Translating it yields CAWSVKLPDTQYF. This chain connects TRBV30 to TRBJ2-3; the D is unclear. From germline, CDR1 is GTSNPN and CDR2 SVGIG (reference sequence). V was clipped by 0 bases and J by 4 bases, with 8 bases between them. This CDR3 is built from 13 residues.

With respect to this clone: One junction end disagrees with the germline gene, perhaps due to a read error. V is TRBV6-1 and J is TRBJ2-7; 12 bases are a match to TRBD2. The CDR3 consists of 16 residues. Germline CDR1 is MNHNS and CDR2 is SASEGT. CDR3 DNA: TGTGCCAGCAGTGAAAAGACTAGCGGGAGCTCCCACGAGCAGTACTTC. Translating gives CASSEKTSGSSHEQYF.

This chain links TRBV5-1 with TRBJ1-6; D gene unclear. The CDR3 length is 18 residues. The V gene's germline CDR1 is SGHRS and CDR2 YFSETQ. Trimming took 7 bases from V and 0 from J, leaving 20 bases between them. CDR3 nucleotide sequence: TGCGCCAGCCGGGCCGGACTAACCCTGAGCTCCTATAATTCACCCCTCCACTTT. Protein product: CASRAGLTLSSYNSPLHF.

V and J are TRBV23-1 and TRBJ2-6; TRBD1 matches at 8 bases. TRBV23-1 is known as an ORF, though its function is uncertain. CDR3 length: 19 residues. V shed 6 bases, J shed 0 bases, and the junction held 13 bases outside the gene matches. CDR3 nucleotides: TGCGCCAGCAGCCATCCCCCCGGGACAGGAGACTCTGGGGCCAACGTCCTGACTTTC. Amino acid sequence: CASSHPPGTGDSGANVLTF.

This chain links TRBV5-1 with TRBJ2-5; weak D call: TRBD1 (6 bases). The germline V gene encodes CDR1 SGHRS and CDR2 YFSETQ. There are 16 residues in the CDR3. V was shortened by 2 bases and J by 5 bases, with 19 bases between the two germline ends. CDR3: CASSLLFAAQGETQYF. The CDR3 DNA follows: TGCGCCAGCAGCTTACTATTCGCGGCCCAGGGGGAGACCCAGTACTTC.

The chain couples TRBV21-1 to TRBJ2-6; the table's D call TRBD2 went unverified against the DNA. TRBV21-1 is reported as a pseudogene. CDR3 length equals 17 residues. For the CDR3, the DNA is TGTGCCAGCAGCAAAGCCGGGAGACCTCCCGGGGCCAACGTCCTGACTTTC. Protein: CASSKAGRPPGANVLTF.

A single count supports this clone. This chain joins TRBV18 and TRBJ1-6; D is uncertain. Germline lookup yields CDR1 KGHSH and CDR2 LQKENI. V was clipped by 3 bases and J by 7 bases, with 13 bases between them. The CDR3 sequence is 15 residues long. The CDR3 nucleotides read TGTGCCAGCTCACCTATCCAGGCGTTAAATTCACCCCTCCACTTT. It codes for CASSPIQALNSPLHF.

In its sample, this clone was seen once. The V call is TRBV11-2, the J call TRBJ2-1; D perhaps matches TRBD2 (6 bases). CDR3 length: 12 amino acids. The V end was cut by 4 bases, the J end by 11 bases, with 12 bases between. Germline V CDR1 and CDR2: SGHAT, FQNNGV. The CDR3 is CASSYSGTQQFF. CDR3 coding DNA: TGTGCCAGCAGCTATTCCGGGACTCAGCAGTTCTTC.